The clone carrying this T cell receptor beta chain has at least ten counts. Its antigen remains unidentified. Deletions cut 1 base from V and 3 bases from J, with 6 bases between. The CDR3 consists of 13 residues. The germline V gene encodes CDR1 MGHRA and CDR2 YSYEKL. The data are from a study of blood T cells in healthy people across ages. Study background: Template switching retrieved approximately one barcoded beta molecule for each two T cells. Notes on the study in general: The study found TCR beta diversity correlated strongly with naive T cell percentage.

Extraction yielded at least 6 micrograms of total RNA per sample. Sample-barcoded 5' priming and a J-beta primer mix drove a second PCR of about 7 to 12 cycles. Each cDNA molecule carried a tag from a template-switch adaptor that contained 12 random nucleotides. In TCRdb, the 5' RACE reads were re-called with MiXCR into one record per CDR3 protein. The sample lists 1.6 million or so distinct CDR3 sequences, around 36% occurring once. What was sequenced was blood. The chain uses TRBV4-1 and TRBJ2-5, with a possible D match to TRBD2 (5 bases). The sequence was collected from a woman younger than 45 in good health. The CDR3 coding sequence is TGCGCCAGCAGCCAAGGACTAAAAGAGACCCAGTACTTC. Its translation: CASSQGLKETQYF.